The clone carrying this TCR beta chain was seen a few times. The target antigen is unknown. The CDR3 runs to 16 residues. V dropped 0 bases and J dropped 3 bases, with 15 bases sitting between them. Germline CDR1 and CDR2: LNHNV and YYDKDF (reference sequence). The sample comes from a study of cytomegalovirus exposure and HLA in healthy donors. Points from the study as a whole: 87-base-pair reads could not separate some V segments, including TRBV6-2 and TRBV6-3. Reportedly, diagnosis of cytomegalovirus status by the classifier showed high specificity and sensitivity. TCR beta sequences reportedly predicted the HLA-A and HLA-B alleles of most subjects accurately.

PCR involved 60 Vbeta and 13 Jbeta primers. Assay used: immunoSEQ multiplex PCR; TCRdb lists only in-frame clones, some missing. The table records approximately 190,000 clones, about 79% of them present only once. Source material: PBMCs. The clonotype was recovered from a boy between 2 and 15 years old in good health and CMV-seronegative. The gene calls are TRBV15 and TRBJ2-7; D perhaps matches TRBD1 (6 bases). The CDR3 coding sequence is TGTGCCACCAGCAGAGAGGGGAGCAGGGGCCGCTACGAGCAGTACTTC. It encodes CATSREGSRGRYEQYF.